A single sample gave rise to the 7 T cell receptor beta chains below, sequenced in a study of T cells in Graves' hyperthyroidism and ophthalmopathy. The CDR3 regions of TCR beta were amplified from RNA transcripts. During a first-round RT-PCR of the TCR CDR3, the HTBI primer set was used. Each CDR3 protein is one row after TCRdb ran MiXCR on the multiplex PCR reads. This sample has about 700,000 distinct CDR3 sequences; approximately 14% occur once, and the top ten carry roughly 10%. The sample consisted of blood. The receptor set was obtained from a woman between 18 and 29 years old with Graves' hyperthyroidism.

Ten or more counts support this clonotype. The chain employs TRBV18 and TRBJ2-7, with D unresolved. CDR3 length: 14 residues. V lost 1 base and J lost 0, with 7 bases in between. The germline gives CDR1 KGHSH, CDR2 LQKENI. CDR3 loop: CASSPRVSSYEQYF. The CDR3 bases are TGTGCCAGCTCACCACGGGTGAGCTCCTACGAGCAGTACTTC.

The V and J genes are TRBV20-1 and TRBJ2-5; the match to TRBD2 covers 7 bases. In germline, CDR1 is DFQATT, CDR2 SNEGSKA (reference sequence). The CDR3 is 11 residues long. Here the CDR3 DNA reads TGCACGGTCTGGGGGGGAGAGACCCAGTACTTC. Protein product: CTVWGGETQYF.

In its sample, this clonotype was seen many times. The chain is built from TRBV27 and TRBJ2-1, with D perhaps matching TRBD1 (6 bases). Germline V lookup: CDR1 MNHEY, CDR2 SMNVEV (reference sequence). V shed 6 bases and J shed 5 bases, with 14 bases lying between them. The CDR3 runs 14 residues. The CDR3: CASSRRPGDNEQFF. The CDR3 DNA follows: TGTGCCAGCAGCCGCCGGCCAGGGGACAATGAGCAGTTCTTC.

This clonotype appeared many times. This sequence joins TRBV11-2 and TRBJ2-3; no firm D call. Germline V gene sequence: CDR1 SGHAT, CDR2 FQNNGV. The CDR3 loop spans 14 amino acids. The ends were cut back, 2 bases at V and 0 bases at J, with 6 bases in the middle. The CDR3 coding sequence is TGTGCCAGCAGCTTAAAGGGAAGCACAGATACGCAGTATTTT. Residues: CASSLKGSTDTQYF.

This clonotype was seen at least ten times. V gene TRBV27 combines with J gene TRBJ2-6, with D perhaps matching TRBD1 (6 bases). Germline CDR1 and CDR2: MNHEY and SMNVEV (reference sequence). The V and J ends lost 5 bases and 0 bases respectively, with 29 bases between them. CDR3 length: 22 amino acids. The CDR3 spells CASSTITFRDTGGSSGANVLTF. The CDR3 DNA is TGTGCCAGCAGTACAATCACCTTCCGGGACACTGGGGGTAGCTCTGGGGCCAACGTCCTGACTTTC.

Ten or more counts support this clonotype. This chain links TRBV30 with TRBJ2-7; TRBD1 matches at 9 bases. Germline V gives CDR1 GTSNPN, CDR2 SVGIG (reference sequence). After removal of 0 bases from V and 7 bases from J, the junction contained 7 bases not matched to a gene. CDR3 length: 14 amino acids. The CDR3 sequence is CAWSVRDRAGEQYF. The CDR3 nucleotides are TGTGCCTGGAGTGTCCGGGACAGGGCGGGTGAGCAGTACTTC. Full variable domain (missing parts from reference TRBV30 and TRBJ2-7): SQTIHQWPATLVQPVGSPLSLECTVEGTSNPNLYWYRQAAGRGLQLLFYSVGIGQISSEVPQNLSASRPQDRQFILSSKKLLLSDSGFYLCAWSVRDRAGEQYFGPGTRLTVT.

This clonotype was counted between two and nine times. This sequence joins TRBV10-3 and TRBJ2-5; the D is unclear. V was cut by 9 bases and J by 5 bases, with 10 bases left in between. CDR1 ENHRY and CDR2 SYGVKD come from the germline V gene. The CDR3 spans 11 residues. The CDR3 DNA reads TGTGCCATTTCAGTCCAGGAGACCCAGTACTTC. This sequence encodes CAISVQETQYF.